The T cell receptor (beta chain) described here comes from a study of T cells in women clearing cervical HPV infection. The repertoire was sequenced with immunoSEQ multiplex PCR; TCRdb's copy has only in-frame clones and lacks some. The repertoire table contains approximately 39,000 clones. Trimming took 6 bases from V and 8 from J; bases not matched to a gene: 11. The CDR3 runs to 15 residues. Points on this clone: The read terminates 3 residues before the CDR3 end, so the remaining end is supplied by the germline J gene.

The sequence was obtained from a woman between 18 and 69 years old with a cervical HPV16 infection that either progressed to CIN3+ or cleared (not recorded which). Sequencing used blood buffy coat. The rearrangement links TRBV12-3 or TRBV12-4 to TRBJ1-4; 8 nucleotides agree with TRBD1. The CDR3 DNA, read in part, is TGTGCCAGCAGACCCTCAGGACAGGGTTACGAAAAA. Its protein is CASRPSGQGYEK. In full, the CDR3 reads CASRPSGQGYEKLFF.